This T cell receptor (beta chain) was observed in a study of blood T cell repertoires in COVID-19. About the research overall: Sites in the United States, Italy and Spain provided acute and convalescent COVID-19 samples. T cells, B-cell-depleted T cells, or PBMCs provided the cDNA or gDNA that served as material.

In the authors' workflow: Nucleated cell number was recorded as an estimate derived from reference gene primer amplification. TCRdb keeps only in-frame clones here, not all; method: immunoSEQ multiplex PCR. The D gene and trimming were derived from the DNA, and the V and J assignments and clone size from that table. The table records over 130,000 clones, roughly 85% of them present only once. Germline lookup yields CDR1 WSHSY and CDR2 SAAADI. This CDR3 is 15 amino acids long. The chain recombines TRBV10-2 with TRBJ2-2; TRBD2 matches at 9 bases. The clonotype was recovered from a man aged 50-59 years with acute or convalescent COVID-19. Sequenced sample: peripheral blood. Here the CDR3 reads CAVTWGLAGTGELFF. The CDR3 bases are TGCGCAGTCACGTGGGGGCTAGCGGGGACCGGGGAGCTGTTTTTT.